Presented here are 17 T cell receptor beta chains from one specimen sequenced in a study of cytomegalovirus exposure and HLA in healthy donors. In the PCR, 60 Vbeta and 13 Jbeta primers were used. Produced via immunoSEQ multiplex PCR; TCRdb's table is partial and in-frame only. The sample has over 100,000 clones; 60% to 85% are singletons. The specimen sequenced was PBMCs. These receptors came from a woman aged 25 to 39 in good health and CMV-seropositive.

CDR3 bases: TGTGCCAGCAGCCCCTGGGAGGGAAGCCTTTCCTACGAGCAGTACTTC. Its translation: CASSPWEGSLSYEQYF. The rearrangement links TRBV28 to TRBJ2-7; 7 nucleotides agree with TRBD2. V lost 6 bases, J lost 1 base, and 12 bases stayed unmatched. Germline loops: CDR1 MDHEN, CDR2 SYDVKM. The CDR3 loop spans 16 amino acids.

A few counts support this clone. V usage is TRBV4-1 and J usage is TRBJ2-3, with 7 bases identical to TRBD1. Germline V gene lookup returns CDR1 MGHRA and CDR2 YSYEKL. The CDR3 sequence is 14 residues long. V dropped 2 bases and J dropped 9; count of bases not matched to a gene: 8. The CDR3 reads CASSQINRGETQYF. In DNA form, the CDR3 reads TGCGCCAGCAGCCAAATTAACAGGGGAGAAACGCAGTATTTT.

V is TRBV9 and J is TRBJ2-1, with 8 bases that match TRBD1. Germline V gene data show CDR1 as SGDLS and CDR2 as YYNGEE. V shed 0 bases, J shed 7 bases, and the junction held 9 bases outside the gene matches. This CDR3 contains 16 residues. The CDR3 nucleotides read TGTGCCAGCAGCGTAGGTGGACAGGGATTTGCGAATGAGCAGTTCTTC. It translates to CASSVGGQGFANEQFF.

Written as DNA, the CDR3 is TGTGCCAGCAGTTCGTCGACAGGGATCTATGGCTACACCTTC. Translated: CASSSSTGIYGYTF. V usage is TRBV6-5 and J usage is TRBJ1-2, with TRBD1 matching over 7 bases. The germline CDR1 and CDR2 sequences are MNHEY and SVGAGI. The length of the CDR3 is 14 residues. Trimming took 4 bases from V and 4 from J; bases not matched to a gene: 6.

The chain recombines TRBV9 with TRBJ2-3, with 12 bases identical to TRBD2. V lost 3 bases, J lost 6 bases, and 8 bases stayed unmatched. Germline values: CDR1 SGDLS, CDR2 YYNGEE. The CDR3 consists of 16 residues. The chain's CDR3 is CASSASGGDGGDTQYF. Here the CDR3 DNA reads TGTGCCAGCAGCGCTAGCGGGGGGGACGGGGGGGATACGCAGTATTTT.

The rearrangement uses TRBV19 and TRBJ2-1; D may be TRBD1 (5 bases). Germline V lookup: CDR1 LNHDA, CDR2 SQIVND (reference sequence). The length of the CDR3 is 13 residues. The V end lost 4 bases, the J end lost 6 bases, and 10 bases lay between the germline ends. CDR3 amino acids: CASSRGRGNEQFF. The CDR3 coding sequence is TGTGCCAGTAGTAGGGGAAGGGGCAATGAGCAGTTCTTC.

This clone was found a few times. CDR3: CSVPRREKLFF. CDR3 nucleotide sequence: TGCAGTGTCCCTAGGAGGGAAAAACTGTTTTTT. V gene TRBV20-1 combines with J gene TRBJ1-4; D remains unclear. The V gene lost 7 bases and the J gene lost 8 bases, with 11 bases spanning the gap. The CDR3 contains 11 residues. Germline V lookup: CDR1 DFQATT, CDR2 SNEGSKA (reference sequence).

The chain's CDR3 is CASSVDSGGVLETQYF. CDR3 sequence (DNA): TGTGCCAGCAGTGTGGATAGCGGGGGGGTGTTGGAGACCCAGTACTTC. The rearrangement links TRBV2 to TRBJ2-5; 11 bases are a match to TRBD2. The germline V gene encodes CDR1 SNHLY and CDR2 FYNNEI. The ends lost 4 bases at V and 5 bases at J; junction bases unmatched: 9. There are 16 residues in the CDR3.

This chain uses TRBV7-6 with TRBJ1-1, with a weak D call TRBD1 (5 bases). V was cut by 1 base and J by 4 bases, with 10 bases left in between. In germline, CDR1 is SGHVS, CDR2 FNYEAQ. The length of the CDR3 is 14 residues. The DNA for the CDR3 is TGTGCCAGCAGCTTAGTCGGCAGGGCCACTGAAGCTTTCTTT. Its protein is CASSLVGRATEAFF.

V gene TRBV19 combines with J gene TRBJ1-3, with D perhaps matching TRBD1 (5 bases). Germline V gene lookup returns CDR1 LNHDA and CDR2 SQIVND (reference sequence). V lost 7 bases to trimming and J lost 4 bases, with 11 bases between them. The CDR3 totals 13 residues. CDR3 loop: CASIGARGNTIYF. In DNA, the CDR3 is TGTGCCAGTATTGGGGCGCGAGGAAACACCATATATTTT.

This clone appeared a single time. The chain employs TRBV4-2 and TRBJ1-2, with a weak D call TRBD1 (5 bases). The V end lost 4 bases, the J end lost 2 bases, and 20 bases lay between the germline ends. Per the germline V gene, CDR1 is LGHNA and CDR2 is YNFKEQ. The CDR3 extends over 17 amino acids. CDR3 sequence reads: CASSLDVGRGGNYGYTF. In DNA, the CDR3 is TGTGCCAGCAGCCTGGATGTGGGGCGGGGGGGAAACTATGGCTACACCTTC.

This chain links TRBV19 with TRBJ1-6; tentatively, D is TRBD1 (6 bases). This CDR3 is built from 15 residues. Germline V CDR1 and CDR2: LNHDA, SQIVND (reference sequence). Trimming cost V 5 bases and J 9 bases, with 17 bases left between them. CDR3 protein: CASSWGRGGVSPLHF. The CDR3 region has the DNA TGTGCCAGTAGTTGGGGGCGTGGGGGTGTTTCACCCCTCCACTTT.

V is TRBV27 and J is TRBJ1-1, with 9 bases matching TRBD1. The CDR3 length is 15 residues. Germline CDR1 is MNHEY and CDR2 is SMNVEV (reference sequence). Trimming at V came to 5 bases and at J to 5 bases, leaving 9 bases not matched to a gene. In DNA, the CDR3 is TGTGCCAGCAGTAGGGGCGGGACAGGGAGGACTGAAGCTTTCTTT. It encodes CASSRGGTGRTEAFF.

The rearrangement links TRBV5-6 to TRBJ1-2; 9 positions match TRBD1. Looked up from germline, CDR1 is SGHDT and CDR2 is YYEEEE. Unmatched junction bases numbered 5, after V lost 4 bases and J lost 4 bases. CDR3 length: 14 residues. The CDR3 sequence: CASSGDRESYGYTF. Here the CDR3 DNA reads TGTGCCAGCAGCGGGGACAGGGAATCCTATGGCTACACCTTC. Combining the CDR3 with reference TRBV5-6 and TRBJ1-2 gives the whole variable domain DAGVTQSPTHLIKTRGQQVTLRCSPKSGHDTVSWYQQALGQGPQFIFQYYEEEERQRGNFPDRFSGHQFPNYSSELNVNALLLGDSALYLCASSGDRESYGYTFGSGTRLTVV.

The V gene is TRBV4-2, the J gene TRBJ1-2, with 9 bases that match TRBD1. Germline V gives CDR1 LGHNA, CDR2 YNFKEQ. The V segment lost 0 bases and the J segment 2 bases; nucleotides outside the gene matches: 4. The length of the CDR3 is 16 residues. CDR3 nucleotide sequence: TGTGCCAGCAGCCAAGATAGTGGGACAGGGAACTATGGCTACACCTTC. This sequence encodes CASSQDSGTGNYGYTF.

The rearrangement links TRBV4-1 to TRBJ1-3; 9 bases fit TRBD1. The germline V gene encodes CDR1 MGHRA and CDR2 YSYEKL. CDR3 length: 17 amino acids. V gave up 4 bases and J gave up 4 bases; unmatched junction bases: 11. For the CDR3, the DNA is TGCGCCAGCAGCCTCCAGGGCGACAGGGGGGTGGGAAACACCATATATTTT. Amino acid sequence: CASSLQGDRGVGNTIYF.

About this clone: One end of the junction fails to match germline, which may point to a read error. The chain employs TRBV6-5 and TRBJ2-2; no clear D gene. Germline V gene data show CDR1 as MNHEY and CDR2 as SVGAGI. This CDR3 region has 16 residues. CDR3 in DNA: TGTGCCGGCAGTTACCATAGAAGATCGAACACCGGGGAGCTGTTTTTT. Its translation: CAGSYHRRSNTGELFF.